Reported below is one T cell receptor beta chain. Its antigen is not known. Cells were frozen in aliquots of 500,000, and one aliquot per fraction was sequenced. These data come from a study of coeliac disease. Study outcomes and limitations: Control samples showed higher TRB and TRG clonality than intraepithelial and lamina propria samples in active celiac disease. Largely private TRB repertoires meant most sequences were sample-unique.

Germline values: CDR1 SGHTA, CDR2 FQGTGA. This CDR3 contains 15 residues. V lost 5 bases, J lost 3 bases, and 6 bases stayed unmatched. The assay was immunoSEQ multiplex PCR, and TCRdb's table has in-frame clones only and misses some. This sample has fewer than 800 clones; around 70% occur once, and the top ten carry around 12%. The sequence came from a woman aged 30 to 39 with active celiac disease. The material sequenced was intraepithelial lymphocytes from the gut. This chain joins TRBV7-3 and TRBJ2-3; 9 bases line up with TRBD2. In DNA form, the CDR3 reads TGTGCCAGCAGCCCTAGCGGGGTAACGACAGATACGCAGTATTTT. Translated, it gives CASSPSGVTTDTQYF.